Each of the 10 T cell receptor beta chains below was sequenced from the same sample in a study of blood T cell repertoires in COVID-19. This table comes from immunoSEQ multiplex PCR, and its TCRdb copy is limited to in-frame clones, with some not included. The sample contains roughly 240,000 clones, over 65% of which appear only once. The specimen sequenced was peripheral blood. Receptors were obtained from a man in his fifties or sixties who had recovered from COVID-19.

The CDR3 DNA reads as TGTGCCAGTAGTACCCTCGACAGGGCCACTGGGGCCAACGTCCTGACTTTC. Translated, it gives CASSTLDRATGANVLTF. The V gene is TRBV19, the J gene TRBJ2-6; 7 nucleotides align to TRBD1. V shed 4 bases, J shed 2 bases, and the junction held 8 bases outside the gene matches. This CDR3 region has 17 residues. Germline values: CDR1 LNHDA, CDR2 SQIVND (reference sequence).

The genes are TRBV6-5 and TRBJ2-2, with 12 bases that match TRBD2. This CDR3 is 15 amino acids long. With V trimmed by 4 bases and J by 6 bases, 3 bases remained unmatched. Germline lookup yields CDR1 MNHEY and CDR2 SVGAGI. CDR3 loop: CASSSTSGSAGELFF. The CDR3, as DNA: TGTGCCAGCAGTTCGACTAGCGGGAGCGCCGGGGAGCTGTTTTTT.

The table lists this clone with a count of one. The chain links TRBV7-2 to TRBJ2-1; TRBD1 matches at 10 bases. CDR3 length equals 14 residues. V lost 5 bases to trimming and J lost 9 bases; unmatched junction nucleotides: 7. Germline loops: CDR1 SGHTA, CDR2 FQGNSA. The CDR3 region has the DNA TGTGCCAGCAGCATTGACAGGGGGCCCAGTGAGCAGTTCTTC. It is translated as CASSIDRGPSEQFF.

The V and J genes are TRBV7-2 and TRBJ2-1, with D possibly matching TRBD1 (5 bases). CDR3 length: 15 residues. Germline V lookup: CDR1 SGHTA, CDR2 FQGNSA. Between the trimmed V and J ends, which lost 5 bases and 0 bases, there was a span of 11 bases. The CDR3 nucleotides read TGTGCCAGCAGCCTCAGGGATTTCTCCTACAATGAGCAGTTCTTC. Protein sequence: CASSLRDFSYNEQFF.

V is TRBV5-5 and J is TRBJ1-3; possible D gene TRBD1, 6 bases. Between the trimmed V and J ends, which lost 4 bases and 0 bases, there was a span of 14 bases. The CDR3 covers 16 residues. Germline V gives CDR1 SGHKS, CDR2 YYEKEE (reference sequence). Here the CDR3 reads CASSGATGRSGNTIYF. The CDR3 DNA reads TGTGCCAGCAGCGGAGCGACAGGCCGCTCTGGAAACACCATATATTTT.

The rearrangement joins TRBV27 to TRBJ2-7, with 12 bases identical to TRBD2. Germline V CDR1 and CDR2: MNHEY, SMNVEV (reference sequence). The J segment lost 4 bases and the V segment lost 8 bases, leaving 3 bases of the junction unmatched. This CDR3 spans 13 amino acids. CDR3 nucleotide sequence: TGTGCCAGCGCTAGCGGGAGGGCGTACGAGCAGTACTTC. Its protein product is CASASGRAYEQYF.

The chain carries TRBV7-8 and TRBJ1-5; maybe TRBD1 (6 bases). Germline-derived CDR1 and CDR2 are SGHVS and FQNEAQ. The CDR3 is 15 amino acids. V shed 1 base and J shed 2 bases, with 9 bases lying between them. This chain's CDR3 is CASSLGRGGNQPQHF. The CDR3 region has the DNA TGTGCCAGCAGCTTAGGCAGGGGTGGCAATCAGCCCCAGCATTTT.

The CDR3 is CASSTDKHPTDTQYF. The CDR3 DNA reads TGTGCCAGCAGTACGGACAAGCACCCCACAGATACGCAGTATTTT. V and J are TRBV6-5 and TRBJ2-3; D is perhaps TRBD1 (5 bases). V lost 5 bases and J lost 2, with 14 bases in between. The CDR3 is 15 amino acids. CDR1 MNHEY and CDR2 SVGAGI come from the germline V gene.

The chain employs TRBV12-3 or TRBV12-4 and TRBJ1-2, with D possibly matching TRBD1 (6 bases). This CDR3 is 12 amino acids long. V was trimmed by 6 bases and J by 7 bases, leaving 12 bases between them. The CDR3 DNA reads as TGTGCCAGCAGCCGAGACAGGTTTGGCTACACCTTC. Translating it yields CASSRDRFGYTF.

Here the CDR3 reads CASSPKTGSNYGYTF. In DNA, the CDR3 is TGTGCCAGCTCACCCAAGACAGGGTCTAACTATGGCTACACCTTC. This chain connects TRBV18 to TRBJ1-2; 7 bases agree with TRBD1. Trimming cost V 3 bases and J 0 bases; bases outside gene matches: 4. Germline loops: CDR1 KGHSH, CDR2 LQKENI. The CDR3 runs 15 residues.